This TCR beta chain stems from a study of cytomegalovirus exposure and HLA in healthy donors. Study results and limitations: In a later analysis, an Asian-associated ancestry cluster reportedly showed fewer N-insertions than the approximately 610-donor mean. A later analysis appeared to link common viral pathogens to several of the most significant clusters.

Remarks on this clone: Its antigen remains unidentified.

CDR1 LNHDA and CDR2 SQIVND come from the germline V gene (reference sequence). V dropped 9 bases and J dropped 2; count of bases not matched to a gene: 4. The CDR3 consists of 13 residues. Both 60 Vbeta primers and 13 Jbeta primers went into the PCR. Measured with immunoSEQ multiplex PCR; TCRdb has only the in-frame clones, and not every one. The repertoire holds about 210,000 clones, 82% seen once, with about 6.1% in the top ten. Sequenced input: PBMCs. J is TRBJ1-2 and V is TRBV19; 9 bases align to TRBD1. The receptor's source is a man aged 35 to 55 in good health and CMV-seropositive. CDR3 protein: CASSGTGNYGYTF. The CDR3 DNA reads TGTGCCAGCTCGGGGACAGGGAACTATGGCTACACCTTC.